Below are 5 T cell receptor beta chains sequenced from a single sample in a study of cytomegalovirus exposure and HLA in healthy donors. The PCR employed 60 Vbeta primers together with 13 Jbeta primers. Using immunoSEQ multiplex PCR, the repertoire was profiled, and TCRdb retains in-frame clones only, with some absent. The sample records 72,000 or so clones, 70% to 85% being singletons. The specimen was PBMCs. These receptors were taken from a human donor in good health.

The chain employs TRBV7-3 and TRBJ2-1; 10 nucleotides agree with TRBD1. CDR1 and CDR2 (germline): SGHTA, FQGTGA. There are 14 residues in the CDR3. The V and J ends lost 4 bases and 5 bases, in that order; junction bases with no gene match: 2. Here the CDR3 reads CASSYGTGDNEQFF. The CDR3, as DNA: TGTGCCAGCAGCTATGGGACAGGGGACAATGAGCAGTTCTTC. The full variable domain, rest sourced from reference TRBV7-3 and TRBJ2-1, is GAGVSQTPSNKVTEKGKYVELRCDPISGHTALYWYRQSLGQGPEFLIYFQGTGAADDSGLPNDRFFAVRPEGSVSTLKIQRTERGDSAVYLCASSYGTGDNEQFFGPGTRLTVL.

Here the CDR3 DNA reads TGTGCCAGCAGTTACAGGGGCTCTGGAAACACCATATATTTT. It is translated as CASSYRGSGNTIYF. The chain joins TRBV6-5 to TRBJ1-3; D might be TRBD1 (5 bases). CDR3 size: 14 residues. Germline V CDR1 and CDR2: MNHEY, SVGAGI. V was trimmed by 2 bases and J by 0 bases, leaving 5 bases between them.

The V and J genes are TRBV15 and TRBJ2-5; 7 bases are a match to TRBD1. Germline lookup yields CDR1 LNHNV and CDR2 YYDKDF (reference sequence). CDR3 size: 15 residues. The trim removed 0 bases at V and 1 base at J, leaving 2 bases unmatched. The CDR3 is CATSRDRDSQETQYF. The DNA for the CDR3 is TGTGCCACCAGCAGAGATAGGGACAGCCAAGAGACCCAGTACTTC.

The rearrangement joins TRBV27 to TRBJ1-5, with D uncertain. This CDR3 has 15 amino acids. CDR1 MNHEY and CDR2 SMNVEV come from the germline V gene (reference sequence). With 1 base removed from V and 0 bases from J, the gap between germline ends came to 7 bases. Here the CDR3 DNA reads TGTGCCAGCAGTTTATTCGGGTTTAGCAATCAGCCCCAGCATTTT. This sequence encodes CASSLFGFSNQPQHF.

The chain has TRBV7-9 and TRBJ2-1; 7 bases map to TRBD1. Germline trimming cut 7 bases from V and 4 bases from J; bases unmatched to any gene: 1. The germline CDR1 and CDR2 sequences are SEHNR and FQNEAQ (reference sequence). The CDR3 is made up of 12 amino acids. The CDR3 DNA sequence: TGTGCCAGCACGGGACAGTACAATGAGCAGTTCTTC. Amino acid sequence: CASTGQYNEQFF.